A selection of T cell receptor beta chains follows, all from one sample in a study of CD8+ T cells in alopecia areata. The method was immunoSEQ multiplex PCR; TCRdb's version includes in-frame clones alone and lacks a portion of them. The sample lists 120,000 or so clones; about 50% were seen once. Sequencing was done on a sample of NKG2D-low CD8+ T cells sorted from blood. These TCRs come from a human donor with alopecia areata. The CDR3 runs from the conserved cysteine through the conserved F or W. A D gene is named only where the DNA matches it firmly. Expanded clones are given a class, and other clones once, few, many or no size at all.

J gene	V gene	clone size	D gene	CDR3 DNA	CDR3 protein
TRBJ2-4	TRBV30	.	.	TGTGCCTGGAGTACCTCCCAAAACATTCAGTACTTC	CAWSTSQNIQYF
TRBJ1-1	TRBV29-1	.	.	TGCAGCGTTGCCCTAAACACTGAAGCTTTCTTT	CSVALNTEAFF
TRBJ2-5	TRBV2	.	.	TGTGCCAGCAGTGACGGGGTAGCAGAGACCCAGTACTTC	CASSDGVAETQYF
TRBJ2-1	TRBV29-1	.	.	TGCAGCGTTGGAAACCTAGTGAATGAGCAGTTCTTC	CSVGNLVNEQFF
TRBJ2-6	TRBV28	medium-sized	.	TGTGCCAGCAGCCTGTGGGCAGACTCTGGGGCCAACGTCCTGACTTTC	CASSLWADSGANVLTF
TRBJ2-5	TRBV7-9	.	.	TGTGCCACGGGGCTCGGACACCAAGAGACCCAGTACTTC	CATGLGHQETQYF
TRBJ2-2	TRBV29-1	few	.	TGCAGCGTTCTGCGCGGTACCGGGGAGCTGTTTTTT	CSVLRGTGELFF
TRBJ2-1	TRBV7-9	few	TRBD2	TGTGCCACCATTGAACCTAGCGGGGGGGTCAATGAGCAGTTCTTC	CATIEPSGGVNEQFF
TRBJ2-1	TRBV28	few	TRBD1	TGTGCCAGCACAGGGGGCGATGAGCAGTTCTTC	CASTGGDEQFF
TRBJ1-1	TRBV30	few	.	TGTGCCTGGAGATGGCAGTCGAACACTGAAGCTTTCTTT	CAWRWQSNTEAFF
TRBJ2-2	TRBV27	once	.	TGTGCCAGCAGTTATGGGGCAATAGCCGGGGAGCTGTTTTTT	CASSYGAIAGELFF
TRBJ2-7	TRBV5-1	.	.	TGCGCCAGCAGCTCATCCTACGAGCAGTACTTC	CASSSSYEQYF
TRBJ2-5	TRBV30	.	TRBD2	TGTGCCTCCGGGCTAGCGGGTCCACAAGAGACCCAGTACTTC	CASGLAGPQETQYF
TRBJ2-3	TRBV29-1	few	TRBD2	TGCAGCGGACTAGCGGGGGGACGTGCAGATACGCAGTATTTT	CSGLAGGRADTQYF
TRBJ2-1	TRBV28	.	TRBD2	TGTGCCAGCAGTTTGAGCGGGGTTGAGCAGTTCTTC	CASSLSGVEQFF
TRBJ2-2	TRBV30	once	.	TGTGCCTGGAGTGTTGCTGCCGGGGAGCTGTTTTTT	CAWSVAAGELFF
TRBJ2-2	TRBV23-1	.	.	TGCGCCAGCGTGTGCAGGAGGAGGGCCGGGGAGCTGTTTTTT	CASVCRRRAGELFF
TRBJ2-5	TRBV27	.	.	TGTGCCAGCAGTTTGGGACAAACTCAAGAGACCCAGTACTTC	CASSLGQTQETQYF
TRBJ2-7	TRBV5-1	.	.	TGCGCCAGCAGCCTAGCCAGAAACTCCTACGAGCAGTACTTC	CASSLARNSYEQYF
TRBJ2-3	TRBV7-3	.	TRBD1	TGTGCCAGCAGCCCAACGGCAGGACAGGGACCATCCACAGATACGCAGTATTTT	CASSPTAGQGPSTDTQYF
TRBJ2-7	TRBV4-3	.	.	TGCGCCAGCAGCCCGACTAGAGCCTACGAGCAGTACTTC	CASSPTRAYEQYF
TRBJ2-7	TRBV5-4	.	.	TGTGCCAGCAGCCGAGACGGGAGAGAGTACTTC	CASSRDGREYF
TRBJ2-1	TRBV29-1	.	.	TGCAGCGTTGATCCTAGCGCCGAGTACAATGAGCAGTTCTTC	CSVDPSAEYNEQFF
TRBJ2-5	TRBV18	.	.	TGTGCCAGCTCACCCTCGAGCGGAAAAGAGACCCAGTACTTC	CASSPSSGKETQYF
TRBJ1-2	TRBV29-1	.	.	TGCAGCGTCGGGACGGGGTGGAACTACACCTTC	CSVGTGWNYTF
TRBJ1-2	TRBV2	few	.	TGTGCCACGCAGGGAGGTGGCTACACCTTC	CATQGGGYTF
TRBJ1-2	TRBV29-1	.	.	TGCAGCGTCGAAGAGGGGAAGAGTGGCTACACCTTC	CSVEEGKSGYTF
TRBJ1-4	TRBV29-1	.	.	TGCAGCGTTGAGGGATCAGGTTTTGATGAAAAACTGTTTTTT	CSVEGSGFDEKLFF
TRBJ2-5	TRBV29-1	few	TRBD1	TGCAGCGTGCCTGACAGGGTCCAAGAGACCCAGTACTTC	CSVPDRVQETQYF
TRBJ2-5	TRBV29-1	few	.	TGCAGCGTTGAAGAGGGGGAGACCCAGTACTTC	CSVEEGETQYF
TRBJ2-7	TRBV29-1	.	.	TGCAGCGTTGAGTATCGGGGTCAAACTTACGAGCAGTACTTC	CSVEYRGQTYEQYF
TRBJ2-2	TRBV29-1	few	.	TGCAGCGTTGATCTCGAGGGCTTGAACACCGGGGAGCTGTTTTTT	CSVDLEGLNTGELFF
TRBJ2-5	TRBV23-1	few	TRBD1	TGCGCCAGCAGTCAATCCGGACAGGGGCTTTGGACCCAGTACTTC	CASSQSGQGLWTQYF